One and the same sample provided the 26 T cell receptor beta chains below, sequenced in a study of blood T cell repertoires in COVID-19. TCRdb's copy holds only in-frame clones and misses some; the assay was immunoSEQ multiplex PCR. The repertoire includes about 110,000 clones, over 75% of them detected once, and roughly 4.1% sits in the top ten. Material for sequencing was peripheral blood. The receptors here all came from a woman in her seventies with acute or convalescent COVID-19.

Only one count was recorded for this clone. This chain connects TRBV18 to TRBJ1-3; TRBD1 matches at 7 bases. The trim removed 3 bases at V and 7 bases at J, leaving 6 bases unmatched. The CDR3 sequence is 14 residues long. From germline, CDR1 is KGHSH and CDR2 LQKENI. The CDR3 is CASSPGQEGNTIYF. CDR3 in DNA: TGTGCCAGCTCACCTGGACAGGAGGGGAACACCATATATTTT. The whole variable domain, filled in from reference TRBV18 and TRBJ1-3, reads NAGVMQNPRHLVRRRGQEARLRCSPMKGHSHVYWYRQLPEEGLKFMVYLQKENIIDESGMPKERFSAEFPKEGPSILRIQQVVRGDSAAYFCASSPGQEGNTIYFGEGSWLTVV.

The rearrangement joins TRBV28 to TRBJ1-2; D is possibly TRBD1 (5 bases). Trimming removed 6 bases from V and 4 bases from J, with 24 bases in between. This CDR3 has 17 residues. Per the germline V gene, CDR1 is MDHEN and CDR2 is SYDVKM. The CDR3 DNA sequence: TGTGCCAGCAGCCGCCTTAGCTTAGGGCAGGGCGTCTATGGCTACACCTTC. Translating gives CASSRLSLGQGVYGYTF.

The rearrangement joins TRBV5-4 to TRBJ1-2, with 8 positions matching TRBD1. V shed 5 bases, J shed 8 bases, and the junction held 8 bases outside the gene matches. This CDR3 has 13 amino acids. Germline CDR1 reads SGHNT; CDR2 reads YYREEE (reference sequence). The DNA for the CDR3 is TGTGCCAGCAGTCCGGACAGGGTCGGGGGCTACACCTTC. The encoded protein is CASSPDRVGGYTF. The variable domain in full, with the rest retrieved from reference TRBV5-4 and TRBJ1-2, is ETGVTQSPTHLIKTRGQQVTLRCSSQSGHNTVSWYQQALGQGPQFIFQYYREEENGRGNFPPRFSGLQFPNYSSELNVNALELDDSALYLCASSPDRVGGYTFGSGTRLTVV.

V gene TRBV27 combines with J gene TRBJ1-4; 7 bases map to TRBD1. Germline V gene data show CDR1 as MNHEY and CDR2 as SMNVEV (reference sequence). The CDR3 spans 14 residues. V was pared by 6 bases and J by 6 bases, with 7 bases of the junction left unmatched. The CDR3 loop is CASSVVRGDEKLFF. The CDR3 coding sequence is TGTGCCAGCAGCGTGGTCAGGGGGGATGAAAAACTGTTTTTT.

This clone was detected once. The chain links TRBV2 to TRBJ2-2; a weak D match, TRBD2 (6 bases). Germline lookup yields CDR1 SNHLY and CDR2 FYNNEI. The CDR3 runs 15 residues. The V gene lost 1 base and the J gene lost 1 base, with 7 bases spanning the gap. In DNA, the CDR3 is TGTGCCAGCAGTGAAGGACTAGTGAACACCGGGGAGCTGTTTTTT. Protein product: CASSEGLVNTGELFF.

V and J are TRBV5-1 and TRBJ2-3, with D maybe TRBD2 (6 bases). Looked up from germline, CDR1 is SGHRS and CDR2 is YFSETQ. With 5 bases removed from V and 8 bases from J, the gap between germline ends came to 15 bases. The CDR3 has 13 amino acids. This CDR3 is CASSGRDGGTQYF. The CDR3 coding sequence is TGCGCCAGCAGTGGTAGAGACGGGGGTACGCAGTATTTT.

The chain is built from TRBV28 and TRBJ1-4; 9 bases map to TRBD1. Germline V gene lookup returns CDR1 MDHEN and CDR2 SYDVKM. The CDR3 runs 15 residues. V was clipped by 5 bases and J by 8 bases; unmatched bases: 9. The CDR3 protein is CASSPSGQGNEKLFF. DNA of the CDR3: TGTGCCAGCAGTCCGTCGGGACAGGGAAACGAAAAACTGTTTTTT.

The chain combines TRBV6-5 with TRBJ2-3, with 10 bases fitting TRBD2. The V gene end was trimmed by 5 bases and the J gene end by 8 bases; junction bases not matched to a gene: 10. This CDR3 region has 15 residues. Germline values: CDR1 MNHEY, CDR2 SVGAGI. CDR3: CASSIAGGRRGTQYF. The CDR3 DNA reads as TGTGCCAGCAGTATAGCGGGGGGCCGCCGGGGTACGCAGTATTTT.

CDR3 nucleotides: TGTGCCAGCAGCGTAGCTCCCCGACTAGCGGGAGAACCCTACAATGAGCAGTTCTTC. This gives the protein CASSVAPRLAGEPYNEQFF. The V call is TRBV9, the J call TRBJ2-1; 12 nucleotides align to TRBD2. V lost 0 bases to trimming and J lost 2 bases; unmatched junction nucleotides: 9. This CDR3 is 19 amino acids long. Per the germline V gene, CDR1 is SGDLS and CDR2 is YYNGEE.

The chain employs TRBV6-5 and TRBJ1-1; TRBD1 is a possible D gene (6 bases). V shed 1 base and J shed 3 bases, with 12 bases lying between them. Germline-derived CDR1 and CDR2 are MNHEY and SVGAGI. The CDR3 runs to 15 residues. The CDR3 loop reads CASSYFQGIYTEAFF. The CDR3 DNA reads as TGTGCCAGCAGTTACTTCCAGGGGATCTACACTGAAGCTTTCTTT.

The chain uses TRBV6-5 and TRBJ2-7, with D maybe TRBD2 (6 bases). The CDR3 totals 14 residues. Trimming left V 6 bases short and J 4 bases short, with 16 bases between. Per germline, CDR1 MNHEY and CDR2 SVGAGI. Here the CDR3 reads CASSIGGVGYEQYF. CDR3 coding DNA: TGTGCCAGCAGCATAGGAGGGGTTGGATACGAGCAGTACTTC.

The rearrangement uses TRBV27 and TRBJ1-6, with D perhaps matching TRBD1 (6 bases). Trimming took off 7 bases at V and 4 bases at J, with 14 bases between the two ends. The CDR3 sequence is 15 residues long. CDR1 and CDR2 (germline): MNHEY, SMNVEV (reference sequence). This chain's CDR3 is CASTRTTGYNSPLHF. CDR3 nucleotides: TGTGCCAGCACAAGGACGACAGGTTATAATTCACCCCTCCACTTT.

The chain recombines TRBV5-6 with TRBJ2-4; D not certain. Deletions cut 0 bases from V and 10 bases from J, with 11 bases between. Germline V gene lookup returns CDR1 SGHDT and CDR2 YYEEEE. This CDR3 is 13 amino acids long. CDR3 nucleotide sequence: TGTGCCAGCAGCTTGGGGCAGTTTGGTATTCAGTACTTC. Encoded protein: CASSLGQFGIQYF.

The DNA of the CDR3 is TGTGCCAGTAGTATTGGAGCGGGAGGTTCTTACAATGAGCAGTTCTTC. Protein: CASSIGAGGSYNEQFF. The V call is TRBV19, the J call TRBJ2-1; 9 positions agree with TRBD2. The CDR3 has 16 residues. CDR1 is LNHDA, CDR2 SQIVND, per germline (reference sequence). Germline trimming cut 3 bases from V and 4 bases from J; bases unmatched to any gene: 7.

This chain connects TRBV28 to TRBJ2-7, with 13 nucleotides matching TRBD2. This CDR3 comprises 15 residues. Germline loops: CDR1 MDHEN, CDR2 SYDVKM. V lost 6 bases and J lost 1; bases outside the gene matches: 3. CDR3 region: CASRTTSGGSYEQYF. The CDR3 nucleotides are TGTGCCAGCAGAACGACTAGCGGGGGGTCCTACGAGCAGTACTTC.

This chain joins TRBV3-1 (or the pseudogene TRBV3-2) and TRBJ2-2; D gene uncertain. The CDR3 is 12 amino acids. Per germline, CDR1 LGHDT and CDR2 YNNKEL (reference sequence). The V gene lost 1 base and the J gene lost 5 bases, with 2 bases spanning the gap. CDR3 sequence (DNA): TGTGCCAGCAGCCAAGCGACCGGGGAGCTGTTTTTT. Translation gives CASSQATGELFF.

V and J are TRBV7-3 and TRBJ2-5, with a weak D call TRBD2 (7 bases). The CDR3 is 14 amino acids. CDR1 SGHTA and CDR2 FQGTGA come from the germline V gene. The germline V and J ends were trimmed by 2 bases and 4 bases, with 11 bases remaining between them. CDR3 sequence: CASSLYGGRETQYF. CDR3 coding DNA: TGTGCCAGCAGCTTATACGGGGGGCGAGAGACCCAGTACTTC.

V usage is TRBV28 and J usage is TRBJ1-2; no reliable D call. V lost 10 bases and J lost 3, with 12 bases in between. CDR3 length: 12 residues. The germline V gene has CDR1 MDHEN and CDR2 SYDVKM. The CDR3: CATRGDYYGYTF. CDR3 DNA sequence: TGTGCCACTCGCGGAGATTACTATGGCTACACCTTC.

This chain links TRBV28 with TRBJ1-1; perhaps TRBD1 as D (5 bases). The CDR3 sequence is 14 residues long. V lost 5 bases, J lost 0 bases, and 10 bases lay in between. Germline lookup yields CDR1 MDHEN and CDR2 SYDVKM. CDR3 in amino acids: CASSVGGVNTEAFF. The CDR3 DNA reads TGTGCCAGCAGTGTCGGGGGGGTGAACACTGAAGCTTTCTTT.

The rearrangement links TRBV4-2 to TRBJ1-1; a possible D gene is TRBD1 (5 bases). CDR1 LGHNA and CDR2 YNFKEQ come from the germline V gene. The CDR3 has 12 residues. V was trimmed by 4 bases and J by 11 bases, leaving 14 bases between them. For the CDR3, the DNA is TGTGCCAGCAGCCTAAGGACCGGGGGGGCTTTCTTT. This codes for CASSLRTGGAFF.

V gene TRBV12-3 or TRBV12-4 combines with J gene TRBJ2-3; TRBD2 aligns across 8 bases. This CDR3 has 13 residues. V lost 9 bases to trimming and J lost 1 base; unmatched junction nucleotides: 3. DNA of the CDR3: TGTGCCAGTCGGCGGGGGGGCACAGATACGCAGTATTTT. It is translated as CASRRGGTDTQYF.

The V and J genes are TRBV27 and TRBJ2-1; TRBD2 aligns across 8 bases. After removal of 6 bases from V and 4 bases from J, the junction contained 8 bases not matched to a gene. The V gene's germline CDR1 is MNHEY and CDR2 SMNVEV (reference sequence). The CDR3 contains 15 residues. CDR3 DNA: TGTGCCAGCAGAGCCAGCGGGAGAGGTTACAATGAGCAGTTCTTC. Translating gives CASRASGRGYNEQFF.

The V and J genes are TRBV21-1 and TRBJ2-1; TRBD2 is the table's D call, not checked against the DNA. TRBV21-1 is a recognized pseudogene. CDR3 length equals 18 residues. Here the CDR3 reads CASSKVGTSGELYNEQFF. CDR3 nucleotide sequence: TGTGCCAGCAGCAAAGTGGGGACTAGCGGGGAGCTATACAATGAGCAGTTCTTC.

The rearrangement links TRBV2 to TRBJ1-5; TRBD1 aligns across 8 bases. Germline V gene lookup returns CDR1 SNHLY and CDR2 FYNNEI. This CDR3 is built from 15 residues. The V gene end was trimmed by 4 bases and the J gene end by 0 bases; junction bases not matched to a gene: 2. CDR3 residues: CASSGTGTSNQPQHF. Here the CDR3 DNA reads TGTGCCAGCAGTGGGACAGGGACTAGCAATCAGCCCCAGCATTTT.

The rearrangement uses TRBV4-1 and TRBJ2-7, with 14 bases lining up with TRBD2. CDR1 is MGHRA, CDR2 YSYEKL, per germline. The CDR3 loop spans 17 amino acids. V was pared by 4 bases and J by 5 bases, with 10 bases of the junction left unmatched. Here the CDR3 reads CASSPGLAGGGRDEQYF. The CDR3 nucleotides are TGCGCCAGCAGCCCCGGACTAGCGGGAGGAGGTCGCGACGAGCAGTACTTC.

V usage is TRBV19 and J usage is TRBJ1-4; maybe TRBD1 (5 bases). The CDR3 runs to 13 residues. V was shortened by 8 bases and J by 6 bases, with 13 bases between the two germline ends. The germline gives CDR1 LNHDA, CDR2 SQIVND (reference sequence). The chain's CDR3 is CASQGLMDEKLFF. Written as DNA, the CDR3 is TGTGCCAGTCAGGGTTTAATGGATGAAAAACTGTTTTTT.